This T cell receptor (beta chain) is drawn from a study of molecular identifiers for immune sequencing clone quantification. Study information: Five aliquots were made in replicates from the RNA of around 20,000 or 100,000 naive CD8 cells, and four were sequenced.

Both previously described methods and listed TCR primers were employed to make bulk TCR libraries. Using its own MiXCR run on the PCR reads, TCRdb lists one record per CDR3 protein. Of under 600,000 distinct CDR3 sequences listed, about a fifth are singletons. This clonotype occurred many times. Its antigen remains unidentified. The CDR3 has 14 amino acids. Trimming cost V 3 bases and J 1 base, with 9 bases left between them. CDR1 is SEHNR, CDR2 FQNEAQ, per germline (reference sequence). Study-level findings and limits: Clonotypes topping 20 RNA copies carried over 97% of effector molecules but under 1% of naive ones.

Sorting recovered naive CD8 T cells on a CD8+CD4-CCR7+CD45RA+ profile. The source material was naive CD8+ T cells from blood, with Jurkat cell RNA spiked in. Sample subset: FACS-sorted CD8+CD4-CCR7+CD45RA+ naive T cells. The V call is TRBV7-9, the J call TRBJ2-5; no firm D call. The sequence was collected from a human donor in good health. Some libraries in this study had Jurkat cell RNA spiked in. CDR3 DNA sequence: TGTGCCAGCAGCTTCTCCCGGAGCCAAGAGACCCAGTACTTC. Translating it yields CASSFSRSQETQYF.